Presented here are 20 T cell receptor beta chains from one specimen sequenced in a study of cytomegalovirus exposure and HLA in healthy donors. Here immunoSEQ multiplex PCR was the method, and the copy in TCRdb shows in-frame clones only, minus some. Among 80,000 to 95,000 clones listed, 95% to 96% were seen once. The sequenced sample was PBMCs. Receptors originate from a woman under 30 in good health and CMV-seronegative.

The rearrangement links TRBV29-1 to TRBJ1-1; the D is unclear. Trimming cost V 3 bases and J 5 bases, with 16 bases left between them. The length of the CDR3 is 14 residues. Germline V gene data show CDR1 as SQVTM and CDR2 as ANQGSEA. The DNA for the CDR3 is TGCAGCGTTGATGGGCGCGCACCTCGGACTGAAGCTTTCTTT. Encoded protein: CSVDGRAPRTEAFF.

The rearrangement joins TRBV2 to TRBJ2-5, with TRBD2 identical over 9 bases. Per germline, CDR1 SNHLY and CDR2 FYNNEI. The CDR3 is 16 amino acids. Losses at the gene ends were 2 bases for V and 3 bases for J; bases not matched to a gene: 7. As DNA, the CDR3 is TGTGCCAGCAGTGAAACGGCTAGCGGGACCGAAGAGACCCAGTACTTC. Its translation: CASSETASGTEETQYF.

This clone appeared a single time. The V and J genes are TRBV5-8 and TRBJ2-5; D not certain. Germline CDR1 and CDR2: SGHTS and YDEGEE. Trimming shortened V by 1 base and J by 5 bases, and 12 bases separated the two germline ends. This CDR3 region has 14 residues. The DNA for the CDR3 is TGTGCCAGCAGCTTGATTGCAAGTCGGGAGACCCAGTACTTC. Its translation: CASSLIASRETQYF. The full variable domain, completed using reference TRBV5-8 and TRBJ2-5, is EAGVTQSPTHLIKTRGQQATLRCSPISGHTSVYWYQQALGLGLQFLLWYDEGEERNRGNFPPRFSGRQFPNYSSELNVNALELEDSALYLCASSLIASRETQYFGPGTRLLVL.

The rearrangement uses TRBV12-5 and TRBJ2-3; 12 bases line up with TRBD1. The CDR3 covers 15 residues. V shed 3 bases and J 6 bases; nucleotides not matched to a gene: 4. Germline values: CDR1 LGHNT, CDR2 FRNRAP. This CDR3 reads CASGLGDRGLDTQYF. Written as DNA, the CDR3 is TGTGCTAGTGGTTTAGGGGACAGGGGGCTGGATACGCAGTATTTT.

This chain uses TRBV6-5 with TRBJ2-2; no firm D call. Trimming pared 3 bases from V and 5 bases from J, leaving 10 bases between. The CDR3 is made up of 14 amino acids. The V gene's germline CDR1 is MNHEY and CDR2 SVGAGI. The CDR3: CASSYSYPTGELFF. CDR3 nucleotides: TGTGCCAGCAGTTATTCCTACCCAACCGGGGAGCTGTTTTTT.

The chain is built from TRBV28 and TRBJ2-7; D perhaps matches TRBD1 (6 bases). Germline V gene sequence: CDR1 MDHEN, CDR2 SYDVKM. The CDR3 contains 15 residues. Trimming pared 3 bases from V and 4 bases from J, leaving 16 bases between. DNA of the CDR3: TGTGCCAGCAGTTTGGAACAGGGTACCTCTTACGAGCAGTACTTC. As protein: CASSLEQGTSYEQYF.

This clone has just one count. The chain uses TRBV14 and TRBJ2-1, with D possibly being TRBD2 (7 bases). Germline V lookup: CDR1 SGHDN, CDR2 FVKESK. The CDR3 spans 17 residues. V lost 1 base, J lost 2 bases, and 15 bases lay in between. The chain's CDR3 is CASSQVDPGGPYNEQFF. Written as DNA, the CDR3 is TGTGCCAGCAGCCAAGTTGATCCGGGGGGCCCCTACAATGAGCAGTTCTTC.

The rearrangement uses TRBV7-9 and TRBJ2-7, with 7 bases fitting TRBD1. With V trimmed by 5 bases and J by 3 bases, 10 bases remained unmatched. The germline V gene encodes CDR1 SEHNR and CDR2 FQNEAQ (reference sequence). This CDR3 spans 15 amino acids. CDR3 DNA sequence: TGTGCCAGCAGCAGCCGGGACAGAGGGGGCTACGAGCAGTACTTC. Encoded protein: CASSSRDRGGYEQYF.

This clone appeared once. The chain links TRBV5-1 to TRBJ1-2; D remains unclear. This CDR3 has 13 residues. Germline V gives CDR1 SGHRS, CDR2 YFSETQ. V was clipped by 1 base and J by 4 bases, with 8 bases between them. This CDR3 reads CASSLQGSYGYTF. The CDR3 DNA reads TGCGCCAGCAGCTTGCAAGGGAGCTATGGCTACACCTTC.

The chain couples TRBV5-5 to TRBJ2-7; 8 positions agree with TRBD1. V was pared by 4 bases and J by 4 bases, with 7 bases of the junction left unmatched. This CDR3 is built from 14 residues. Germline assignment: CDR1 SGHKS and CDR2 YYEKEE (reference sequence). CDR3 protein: CASSRVRGPYEQYF. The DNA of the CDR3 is TGTGCCAGCAGCCGCGTCAGGGGGCCTTACGAGCAGTACTTC.

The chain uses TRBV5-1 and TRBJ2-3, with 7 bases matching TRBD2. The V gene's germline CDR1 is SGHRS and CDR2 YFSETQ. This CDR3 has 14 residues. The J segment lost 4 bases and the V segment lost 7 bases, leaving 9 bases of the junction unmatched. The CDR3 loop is CASGGEWGPDTQYF. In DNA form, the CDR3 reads TGCGCCAGCGGGGGGGAGTGGGGCCCAGATACGCAGTATTTT.

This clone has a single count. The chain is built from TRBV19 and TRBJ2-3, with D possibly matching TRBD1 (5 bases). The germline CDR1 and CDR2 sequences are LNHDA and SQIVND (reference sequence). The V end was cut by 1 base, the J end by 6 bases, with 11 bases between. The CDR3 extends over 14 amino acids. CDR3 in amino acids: CASSIAGFIDTQYF. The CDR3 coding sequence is TGTGCCAGTAGTATAGCAGGGTTTATCGATACGCAGTATTTT. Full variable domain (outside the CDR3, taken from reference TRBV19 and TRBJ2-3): DGGITQSPKYLFRKEGQNVTLSCEQNLNHDAMYWYRQDPGQGLRLIYYSQIVNDFQKGDIAEGYSVSREKKESFPLTVTSAQKNPTAFYLCASSIAGFIDTQYFGPGTRLTVL.

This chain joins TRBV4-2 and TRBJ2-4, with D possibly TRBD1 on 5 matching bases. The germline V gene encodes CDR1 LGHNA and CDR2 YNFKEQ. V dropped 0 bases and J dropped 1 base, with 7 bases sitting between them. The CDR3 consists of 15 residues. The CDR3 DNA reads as TGTGCCAGCAGCCAAGAGGGGCTGGCCAAAAACATTCAGTACTTC. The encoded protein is CASSQEGLAKNIQYF.

The CDR3 DNA reads TGTGCCAGTAGCCCCCTGGAGGGTCCGGGTCCGAGCAATCAGCCCCAGCATTTT. It translates to CASSPLEGPGPSNQPQHF. This sequence joins TRBV19 and TRBJ1-5; D is uncertain. Trimming pared 6 bases from V and 1 base from J, leaving 22 bases between. The germline V gene has CDR1 LNHDA and CDR2 SQIVND (reference sequence). The CDR3 extends over 18 amino acids. The full variable domain, rest sourced from reference TRBV19 and TRBJ1-5, is DGGITQSPKYLFRKEGQNVTLSCEQNLNHDAMYWYRQDPGQGLRLIYYSQIVNDFQKGDIAEGYSVSREKKESFPLTVTSAQKNPTAFYLCASSPLEGPGPSNQPQHFGDGTRLSIL.

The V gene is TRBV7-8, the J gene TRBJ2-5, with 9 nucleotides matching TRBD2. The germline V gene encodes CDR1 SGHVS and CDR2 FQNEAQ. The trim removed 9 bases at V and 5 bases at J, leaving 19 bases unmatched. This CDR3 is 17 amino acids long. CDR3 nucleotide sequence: TGTGCCAGTGTGCAGGTAGCGGGAGATACCCAATTCGAGACCCAGTACTTC. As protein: CASVQVAGDTQFETQYF.

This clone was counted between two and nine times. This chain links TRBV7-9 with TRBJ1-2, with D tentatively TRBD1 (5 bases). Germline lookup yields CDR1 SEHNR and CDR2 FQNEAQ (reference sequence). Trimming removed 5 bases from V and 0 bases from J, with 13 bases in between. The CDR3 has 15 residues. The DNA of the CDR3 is TGTGCCAGCAGCCCAGTGGGGCTAGCTAACTATGGCTACACCTTC. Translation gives CASSPVGLANYGYTF.

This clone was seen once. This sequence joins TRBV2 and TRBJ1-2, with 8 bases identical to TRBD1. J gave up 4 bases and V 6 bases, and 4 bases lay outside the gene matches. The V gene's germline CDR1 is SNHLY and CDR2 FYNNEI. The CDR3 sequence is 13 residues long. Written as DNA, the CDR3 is TGTGCCAGCAGCAGGGGGCCCGGCTATGGCTACACCTTC. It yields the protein CASSRGPGYGYTF.

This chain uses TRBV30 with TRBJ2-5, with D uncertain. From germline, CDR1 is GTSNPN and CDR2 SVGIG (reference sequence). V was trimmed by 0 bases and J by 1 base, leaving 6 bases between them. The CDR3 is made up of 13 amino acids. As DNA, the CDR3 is TGTGCCTGGAGTGTACAGCCCCAAGAGACCCAGTACTTC. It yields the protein CAWSVQPQETQYF.

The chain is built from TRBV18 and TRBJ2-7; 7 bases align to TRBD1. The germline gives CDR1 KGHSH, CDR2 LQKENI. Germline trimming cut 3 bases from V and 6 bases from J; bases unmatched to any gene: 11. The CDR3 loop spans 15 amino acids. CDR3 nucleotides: TGTGCCAGCTCACCCTCGACAGGGTCCCCGGGCGAGCAGTACTTC. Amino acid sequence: CASSPSTGSPGEQYF.

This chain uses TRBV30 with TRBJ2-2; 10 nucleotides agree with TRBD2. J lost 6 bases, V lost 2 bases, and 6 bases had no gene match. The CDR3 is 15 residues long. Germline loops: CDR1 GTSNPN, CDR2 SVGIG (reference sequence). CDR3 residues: CAWSSVAGGAGELFF. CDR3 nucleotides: TGTGCCTGGAGTAGCGTAGCGGGAGGAGCCGGGGAGCTGTTTTTT.